A selection of T cell receptor beta chains follows, all from one sample in a study of cytomegalovirus exposure and HLA in healthy donors. TCRdb's table, derived via immunoSEQ multiplex PCR, lists solely in-frame clones and lacks some. The data contain more than 110,000 clones, over 60% of them seen just once; the ten biggest clones take up 4.9%. The sequencing input was PBMCs. The source of these receptors is a woman aged 45-65 years in good health and CMV-seronegative. CDR3s include the opening cysteine and the closing phenylalanine or tryptophan. The D gene is left open where the match is weak. Expanded clones are given a class, and other clones once, few, many or no size at all.

v_gene: TRBV7-7
abundance: NA
d_gene: NA
j_gene: TRBJ2-1
CDR3nt: TGTGCTAGCAGCTTACTAGATAACCCCTACAATGAGCAGTTCTTC
CDR3aa: CASSLLDNPYNEQFF

v_gene: TRBV9
abundance: NA
d_gene: NA
j_gene: TRBJ2-6
CDR3nt: TGTGCCAGCACCTCCTGGGGCACTGGGGCCAACGTCCTGACTTTC
CDR3aa: CASTSWGTGANVLTF

v_gene: TRBV5-5
abundance: few
d_gene: TRBD1
j_gene: TRBJ2-3
CDR3nt: TGTGCCAGCAGCCTCCAGGGGGCAGATACGCAGTATTTT
CDR3aa: CASSLQGADTQYF

v_gene: TRBV7-2
abundance: few
d_gene: TRBD2
j_gene: TRBJ2-3
CDR3nt: TGTGCCAGCAGCCGCACTAGCGGGGGGGCCACAGATACGCAGTATTTT
CDR3aa: CASSRTSGGATDTQYF

v_gene: TRBV5-6
abundance: NA
d_gene: TRBD2
j_gene: TRBJ2-1
CDR3nt: TGTGCCAGCAGCCCGGGACTAGCGGGGGGTACCCGATACAATGAGCAGTTCTTC
CDR3aa: CASSPGLAGGTRYNEQFF

v_gene: TRBV30
abundance: NA
d_gene: NA
j_gene: TRBJ1-3
CDR3nt: TGTGCCTGGAGTGTAAACAGCAACTCTGGAAACACCATATATTTT
CDR3aa: CAWSVNSNSGNTIYF

v_gene: TRBV6-5
abundance: few
d_gene: NA
j_gene: TRBJ1-2
CDR3nt: TGTGCCAGCAGTTTCGGACAGAGCTACACCTTC
CDR3aa: CASSFGQSYTF

v_gene: TRBV6-4
abundance: NA
d_gene: NA
j_gene: TRBJ1-1
CDR3nt: TGTGCCAGCAGTGACTCGGGTGGACTAAGCACTGAAGCTTTCTTT
CDR3aa: CASSDSGGLSTEAFF

v_gene: TRBV4-2
abundance: NA
d_gene: TRBD1
j_gene: TRBJ1-4
CDR3nt: TGTGCCAGCGGCCAAGAGGGACAGGGTGGACTGGGGGAAAAACTGTTTTTT
CDR3aa: CASGQEGQGGLGEKLFF

v_gene: TRBV6-4
abundance: NA
d_gene: NA
j_gene: TRBJ2-3
CDR3nt: TGTGCCAGCAGTGACGGGGGGGCCTCAGATACGCAGTATTTT
CDR3aa: CASSDGGASDTQYF